A single sample gave rise to the 15 T cell receptor beta chains below, sequenced in a study of blood T cell repertoires in COVID-19. The data were produced by immunoSEQ multiplex PCR, yet TCRdb's version contains in-frame clones alone and is incomplete. The data show more than 300,000 clones, roughly nine tenths seen once. Sequencing was performed on PBMCs or T cells enriched from blood (not recorded which). The receptors originated from a woman aged 25-40 years who had recovered from COVID-19.

The J gene is TRBJ2-5, the V gene TRBV5-5, with 9 bases aligning to TRBD2. V dropped 0 bases and J dropped 4; count of bases not matched to a gene: 1. The germline V gene has CDR1 SGHKS and CDR2 YYEKEE (reference sequence). CDR3 length: 14 residues. The CDR3 DNA sequence: TGTGCCAGCAGCTTGGCGGGACTAGCAGAGACCCAGTACTTC. Protein: CASSLAGLAETQYF.

This chain links TRBV6-2 or TRBV6-3 with TRBJ1-2, with 10 bases identical to TRBD1. This CDR3 region has 15 residues. J gave up 7 bases and V 2 bases, and 7 bases lay outside the gene matches. Per germline, CDR1 MNHEY and CDR2 SVGEGT. CDR3 in DNA: TGTGCCAGCAGTTACGCGGACAGGGGGGGGTCTGGCTACACCTTC. It yields the protein CASSYADRGGSGYTF.

The chain is built from TRBV11-2 and TRBJ1-2; no reliable D call. The CDR3 contains 12 residues. Germline loops: CDR1 SGHAT, CDR2 FQNNGV. Trimming left V 0 bases short and J 7 bases short, with 6 bases between. The DNA for the CDR3 is TGTGCCAGCAGCTTAGAACGAGGTGGCTACACCTTC. Translated: CASSLERGGYTF.

The chain has TRBV5-1 and TRBJ2-3, with a tentative D call TRBD1 (5 bases). The CDR3 loop spans 15 amino acids. The ends were cut back, 0 bases at V and 6 bases at J, with 14 bases in the middle. CDR1 is SGHRS, CDR2 YFSETQ, per germline. The CDR3 here is CASSLGRVSPDTQYF. CDR3 nucleotide sequence: TGCGCCAGCAGCTTGGGCAGGGTCAGTCCGGATACGCAGTATTTT.

The rearrangement uses TRBV12-5 and TRBJ2-1; 15 bases agree with TRBD2. From germline, CDR1 is LGHNT and CDR2 FRNRAP. The V gene end was trimmed by 4 bases and the J gene end by 7 bases; junction bases not matched to a gene: 20. This CDR3 contains 21 residues. CDR3 region: CASGYYTGTSGGTPLENEQFF. In DNA, the CDR3 is TGTGCTAGTGGTTATTATACCGGGACTAGCGGGGGGACACCTCTGGAAAATGAGCAGTTCTTC.

J is TRBJ2-7 and V is TRBV7-9, with 8 nucleotides matching TRBD1. The CDR3 loop spans 15 amino acids. Trimming took 2 bases from V and 2 from J; bases not matched to a gene: 5. CDR1 is SEHNR, CDR2 FQNEAQ, per germline (reference sequence). CDR3 loop: CASSLPDRGPYEQYF. In nucleotides, the CDR3 is TGTGCCAGCAGCTTACCAGACAGGGGCCCCTACGAGCAGTACTTC.

The chain combines TRBV19 with TRBJ1-4; possibly TRBD1 for D (5 bases). Between the trimmed V and J ends, which lost 1 base and 8 bases, there was a span of 14 bases. CDR3 length: 15 residues. The V gene's germline CDR1 is LNHDA and CDR2 SQIVND (reference sequence). In nucleotides, the CDR3 is TGTGCCAGTAGTATAGCAAGGGGCGGAGAGGAAAAACTGTTTTTT. Translating it yields CASSIARGGEEKLFF. The full variable domain, in which reference TRBV19 and TRBJ1-4 provide the parts outside the CDR3, is DGGITQSPKYLFRKEGQNVTLSCEQNLNHDAMYWYRQDPGQGLRLIYYSQIVNDFQKGDIAEGYSVSREKKESFPLTVTSAQKNPTAFYLCASSIARGGEEKLFFGSGTQLSVL.

This rearrangement joins TRBV15 to TRBJ1-5, with D perhaps matching TRBD1 (5 bases). The V end lost 0 bases, the J end lost 8 bases, and 14 bases lay between the germline ends. This CDR3 has 15 residues. Germline V gene data show CDR1 as LNHNV and CDR2 as YYDKDF (reference sequence). CDR3 region: CATSRDPGGGEPQHF. Written as DNA, the CDR3 is TGTGCCACCAGCAGAGATCCGGGGGGGGGAGAGCCCCAGCATTTT.

CDR3 loop: CASNSPGQGIDEQFF. CDR3 sequence (DNA): TGTGCCAGCAATTCGCCGGGACAGGGGATCGATGAGCAGTTCTTC. V usage is TRBV21-1 and J usage is TRBJ2-1; the DNA was not used to check the table's D call, TRBD1. TRBV21-1 is deemed a pseudogene. The CDR3 consists of 15 residues.

This chain links TRBV5-1 with TRBJ2-4; TRBD1 is a possible D gene (6 bases). Germline V gene sequence: CDR1 SGHRS, CDR2 YFSETQ. Trimming shortened V by 4 bases and J by 2 bases, and 10 bases separated the two germline ends. CDR3 length: 14 amino acids. The CDR3 here is CASSEQGSKNIQYF. The CDR3 region has the DNA TGCGCCAGCAGCGAACAGGGTTCCAAAAACATTCAGTACTTC.

The chain carries TRBV25-1 and TRBJ2-1; maybe TRBD1 (5 bases). Germline assignment: CDR1 MGHDK and CDR2 SYGVNS. The CDR3 extends over 14 amino acids. The ends were cut back, 3 bases at V and 7 bases at J, with 13 bases in the middle. CDR3 in amino acids: CASSEARDWNEQFF. The CDR3, as DNA: TGTGCCAGCAGTGAGGCCAGGGATTGGAATGAGCAGTTCTTC. Variable domain in full (rest from reference TRBV25-1 and TRBJ2-1): EADIYQTPRYLVIGTGKKITLECSQTMGHDKMYWYQQDPGMELHLIHYSYGVNSTEKGDLSSESTVSRIRTEHFPLTLESARPSHTSQYLCASSEARDWNEQFFGPGTRLTVL.

This sequence joins TRBV21-1 and TRBJ1-2; the table's D call TRBD1 went unverified against the DNA. TRBV21-1 has pseudogene status. The CDR3 covers 14 residues. CDR3 sequence: CASSKPSRFYGYTF. The CDR3 DNA reads TGTGCCAGCAGCAAACCCTCCAGATTCTATGGCTACACCTTC.

The chain couples TRBV2 to TRBJ1-1; 9 bases fit TRBD1. The CDR3 spans 13 residues. Germline V CDR1 and CDR2: SNHLY, FYNNEI. The junction had 6 bases not matched to a gene; V was cut back by 6 bases and J by 7 bases. CDR3 in DNA: TGTGCCAGCAGGCTACAGGGGGCGGGTGAAGCTTTCTTT. Encoded protein: CASRLQGAGEAFF.

CDR3 DNA sequence: TGTGCCAGCAGCCGGGACAGTTATCAGCCCCAGCATTTT. This translates into CASSRDSYQPQHF. This chain links TRBV7-6 with TRBJ1-5, with 7 positions matching TRBD1. The CDR3 contains 13 residues. Germline values: CDR1 SGHVS, CDR2 FNYEAQ. J gave up 5 bases and V 5 bases, and 3 bases lay outside the gene matches.

This sequence joins TRBV7-8 and TRBJ1-6; the D gene is possibly TRBD1 (5 bases). Germline V gene lookup returns CDR1 SGHVS and CDR2 FQNEAQ. V was cut by 0 bases and J by 8 bases, with 8 bases left in between. This CDR3 spans 14 amino acids. CDR3 protein: CASSLADRDSPLHF. The DNA for the CDR3 is TGTGCCAGCAGCTTAGCAGACAGAGATTCACCCCTCCACTTT.